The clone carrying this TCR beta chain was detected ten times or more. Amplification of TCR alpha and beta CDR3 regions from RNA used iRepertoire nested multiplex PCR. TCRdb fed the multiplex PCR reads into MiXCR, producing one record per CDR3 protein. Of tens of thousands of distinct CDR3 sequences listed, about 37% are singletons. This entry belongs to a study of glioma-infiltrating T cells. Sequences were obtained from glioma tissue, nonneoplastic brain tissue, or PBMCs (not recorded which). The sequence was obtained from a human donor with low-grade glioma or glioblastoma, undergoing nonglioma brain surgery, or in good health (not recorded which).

CDR3 bases: TGTGCCATCAGAGCGACAGACAATGAGCAGTTCTTC. Translating it yields CAIRATDNEQFF. V is TRBV10-3 and J is TRBJ2-1; D may be TRBD1 (5 bases). CDR1 ENHRY and CDR2 SYGVKD come from the germline V gene. V gave up 6 bases and J gave up 5 bases, with 8 bases separating them. The CDR3 is made up of 12 amino acids.